This record concerns one TCR beta chain sequence. Antigen: not known. Germline V CDR1 and CDR2: SGHRS, YFSETQ. Trimming removed 3 bases at V and 1 base at J, with 7 bases between. This CDR3 region has 13 residues. This specimen comes from a study of T cell responses to AZD1222 COVID-19 vaccine. Study-wide context: Second-dose schedules of about 4 or about 12 weeks were combined.

Regarding the study as a whole: Repertoires were sampled only after the peak T cell response. At study baseline, merely five or six AZD1222 recipients were seropositive. Nearly half of spike-specific TCRs reportedly go after variant regions that carry no mutations.

Libraries were prepared by immunoSEQ multiplex PCR; TCRdb keeps only in-frame clonotypes and omits some of them. The sample has 120,000 or so clones, around 84% seen once. The gene calls are TRBV5-1 and TRBJ1-1, with a weak D call TRBD1 (6 bases). This receptor was obtained from an adult in good health. Material: peripheral blood, obtained on day 0 of AZD1222 vaccination. CDR3 in DNA: TGCGCCAGCAGCTCACAGGGGAACACTGAAGCTTTCTTT. It encodes CASSSQGNTEAFF.